This TCR beta chain comes out of a study of radiation and T cells in renal cell carcinoma. General study results and limits: No pretreatment tumor biopsies were available for baseline clonotypes. In blood, top tumor clones expanded by 2 weeks, shrinking by 4.

A remark on this clone: Its antigen is as yet unknown.

Clones were sequenced by immunoSEQ multiplex PCR, and TCRdb holds only the in-frame ones, with some missing. This table has more than 20,000 clones, over 70% appearing once. Time point denoted: blood 2 weeks post-SBRT. Stated treatment: 15 Gy SBRT to primary tumor, nephrectomy 4 weeks later. After SBRT, blood was collected at 2 and 4 weeks, plus baseline. The V segment lost 6 bases and the J segment 5 bases; nucleotides outside the gene matches: 10. Germline V CDR1 and CDR2: SGHRS, YFSETQ. This CDR3 comprises 15 residues. The chain combines TRBV5-1 with TRBJ2-2, with 7 bases lining up with TRBD1. The specimen comprised blood, sampled from a patient whose treatment included radiotherapy and nephrectomy. The receptor was derived from a man in his 60s with renal cell carcinoma. CDR3 sequence reads: CASTTRQGYTGELFF. CDR3 bases: TGCGCCAGCACCACTAGACAGGGTTATACCGGGGAGCTGTTTTTT.